This entry lists 25 T cell receptor beta chains sequenced from one sample in a study of blood T cell repertoires in COVID-19. Sequencing was performed with immunoSEQ multiplex PCR; in TCRdb, only in-frame clones are kept and a portion is missing. The table records 62,000 or so clones, roughly 88% of them present only once. The source material was peripheral blood. These receptors were taken from a human donor in a cohort sampled during active COVID-19.

The gene calls are TRBV5-6 and TRBJ2-5, with TRBD1 identical over 7 bases. The germline CDR1 and CDR2 sequences are SGHDT and YYEEEE. Germline trimming cut 0 bases from V and 7 bases from J; bases unmatched to any gene: 0. The CDR3 totals 12 residues. The CDR3 spells CASSLGQGTQYF. Written as DNA, the CDR3 is TGTGCCAGCAGCTTGGGACAGGGGACCCAGTACTTC.

The DNA for the CDR3 is TGTGCCAGCAGCCACGGGACAGCAGCAACAGATACGCAGTATTTT. Amino acid sequence: CASSHGTAATDTQYF. The chain has TRBV4-2 and TRBJ2-3; the match to TRBD1 covers 7 bases. With V trimmed by 3 bases and J by 3 bases, 6 bases remained unmatched. Germline V CDR1 and CDR2: LGHNA, YNFKEQ. The CDR3 runs 15 residues.

The chain uses TRBV6-5 and TRBJ2-5, with 10 bases fitting TRBD2. The CDR3 runs 16 residues. J gave up 3 bases and V 4 bases, and 8 bases lay outside the gene matches. Germline V gives CDR1 MNHEY, CDR2 SVGAGI. For the CDR3, the DNA is TGTGCCAGCAGTTCCACAGGGACTAGCGCTAAAGAGACCCAGTACTTC. Translated: CASSSTGTSAKETQYF.

The chain carries TRBV5-1 and TRBJ2-1; D remains ambiguous. V was cut by 0 bases and J by 1 base, with 5 bases left in between. Germline V CDR1 and CDR2: SGHRS, YFSETQ. This CDR3 has 14 amino acids. In DNA, the CDR3 is TGCGCCAGCAGCTTGGGCAGTTCCTACAATGAGCAGTTCTTC. This codes for CASSLGSSYNEQFF.

This chain joins TRBV6-1 and TRBJ2-4; maybe TRBD2 (7 bases). The V gene lost 4 bases and the J gene lost 6 bases, with 25 bases spanning the gap. The CDR3 consists of 18 residues. Germline V gene data show CDR1 as MNHNS and CDR2 as SASEGT. The CDR3 region is CASSALWGGAGTGNIQYF. Written as DNA, the CDR3 is TGTGCCAGCAGTGCTCTCTGGGGGGGGGCTGGAACGGGAAACATTCAGTACTTC.

The chain joins TRBV6-6 to TRBJ2-7; 11 bases are a match to TRBD2. J lost 0 bases, V lost 5 bases, and 9 bases had no gene match. The germline V gene encodes CDR1 MNHNY and CDR2 SVGAGI (reference sequence). CDR3 size: 17 residues. DNA for the CDR3: TGTGCCAGCAGTCCATACGGGACTAGCGGAAGCTCCTACGAGCAGTACTTC. Amino acid sequence: CASSPYGTSGSSYEQYF.

CDR3 nucleotide sequence: TGTGCCAGCAGCAGACTAGCGGGAAGAAACGGGGAGCTGTTTTTT. This encodes CASSRLAGRNGELFF. The chain employs TRBV7-9 and TRBJ2-2; 11 bases fit TRBD2. Germline V CDR1 and CDR2: SEHNR, FQNEAQ (reference sequence). This CDR3 is built from 15 residues. The V segment lost 5 bases and the J segment 7 bases; nucleotides outside the gene matches: 6.

The chain has TRBV19 and TRBJ1-2; D unclear. The CDR3 runs to 16 residues. V was cut by 2 bases and J by 0 bases, with 13 bases left in between. Germline V CDR1 and CDR2: LNHDA, SQIVND (reference sequence). The CDR3 nucleotides are TGTGCCAGTAGTATATTCGGCAGCGCCACTAACTATGGCTACACCTTC. Translated, it gives CASSIFGSATNYGYTF.

The chain joins TRBV3-1 (or the pseudogene TRBV3-2) to TRBJ2-3; 7 nucleotides match TRBD2. Trimming took 3 bases from V and 3 from J; bases not matched to a gene: 3. CDR1 and CDR2 (germline): LGHDT, YNNKEL (reference sequence). CDR3 length: 14 amino acids. CDR3 bases: TGTGCCAGCAGCCACCTCGGGGGGACAGATACGCAGTATTTT. Translating gives CASSHLGGTDTQYF.

DNA of the CDR3: TGTGCCAGTACCCTAAGTCTAGGGGGTAGCAATCAGCCCCAGCATTTT. Protein product: CASTLSLGGSNQPQHF. The genes are TRBV19 and TRBJ1-5; the D gene is possibly TRBD1 (6 bases). The germline V and J ends were trimmed by 7 bases and 0 bases, with 16 bases remaining between them. In germline, CDR1 is LNHDA, CDR2 SQIVND (reference sequence). The CDR3 runs 16 residues. The entire variable domain, with the rest obtained from reference TRBV19 and TRBJ1-5, is as follows: DGGITQSPKYLFRKEGQNVTLSCEQNLNHDAMYWYRQDPGQGLRLIYYSQIVNDFQKGDIAEGYSVSREKKESFPLTVTSAQKNPTAFYLCASTLSLGGSNQPQHFGDGTRLSIL.

V gene TRBV2 combines with J gene TRBJ1-1; 7 nucleotides match TRBD1. With 5 bases clipped from V and 4 bases from J, the junction kept 7 bases outside the gene matches. Germline CDR1 and CDR2: SNHLY and FYNNEI. There are 14 residues in the CDR3. The CDR3 is CASSRTGLGTEAFF. The CDR3 DNA reads as TGTGCCAGCAGTCGGACAGGCCTAGGCACTGAAGCTTTCTTT.

This chain uses TRBV11-2 with TRBJ2-1, with TRBD2 matching over 7 bases. The CDR3 spans 13 residues. V dropped 2 bases and J dropped 10; count of bases not matched to a gene: 5. Germline CDR1 and CDR2: SGHAT and FQNNGV. The CDR3 sequence is CASSLLAAREQFF. CDR3 nucleotide sequence: TGTGCCAGCAGCTTACTAGCGGCTAGGGAGCAGTTCTTC.

V gene TRBV2 combines with J gene TRBJ2-7; D is perhaps TRBD1 (6 bases). The CDR3 length is 15 residues. With 6 bases removed from V and 2 bases from J, the gap between germline ends came to 17 bases. Germline V gives CDR1 SNHLY, CDR2 FYNNEI. CDR3 sequence reads: CASRHGGRGAYEQYF. CDR3 in DNA: TGTGCCAGCAGACACGGAGGCAGGGGAGCCTACGAGCAGTACTTC.

This clone was found once. The rearrangement uses TRBV7-8 and TRBJ2-3; D is unresolved. The CDR3 is 14 amino acids. V lost 4 bases, J lost 4 bases, and 12 bases lay in between. CDR1 is SGHVS and CDR2 is FQNEAQ in the germline V gene. The CDR3 loop reads CASSSFGSADTQYF. The CDR3 nucleotides read TGTGCCAGCAGCTCTTTTGGTAGTGCAGATACGCAGTATTTT.

The chain carries TRBV6-1 and TRBJ1-2, with D possibly TRBD1 on 5 matching bases. The germline V gene encodes CDR1 MNHNS and CDR2 SASEGT. The CDR3 is 15 amino acids. V dropped 0 bases and J dropped 3 bases, with 11 bases sitting between them. The CDR3 here is CASSEAVDSYYGYTF. CDR3 bases: TGTGCCAGCAGTGAAGCGGTAGACAGCTACTATGGCTACACCTTC.

The chain is built from TRBV18 and TRBJ2-1, with 11 bases aligning to TRBD2. There are 16 residues in the CDR3. Germline V gene sequence: CDR1 KGHSH, CDR2 LQKENI. Unmatched junction bases numbered 6, after V lost 1 base and J lost 7 bases. CDR3 sequence reads: CASSPLAGGPENEQFF. The DNA for the CDR3 is TGTGCCAGCTCACCACTAGCGGGAGGGCCGGAAAATGAGCAGTTCTTC. Variable domain in full (rest from reference TRBV18 and TRBJ2-1): NAGVMQNPRHLVRRRGQEARLRCSPMKGHSHVYWYRQLPEEGLKFMVYLQKENIIDESGMPKERFSAEFPKEGPSILRIQQVVRGDSAAYFCASSPLAGGPENEQFFGPGTRLTVL.

This chain joins TRBV5-4 and TRBJ1-2, with D possibly matching TRBD1 (5 bases). V was trimmed by 0 bases and J by 4 bases, leaving 7 bases between them. The CDR3 consists of 13 residues. Germline V gene sequence: CDR1 SGHNT, CDR2 YYREEE (reference sequence). The DNA of the CDR3 is TGTGCCAGCAGCTTGGGCGGGGGCTATGGCTACACCTTC. This sequence encodes CASSLGGGYGYTF.

The chain combines TRBV2 with TRBJ2-7; 7 bases line up with TRBD2. The CDR3 spans 14 residues. Germline assignment: CDR1 SNHLY and CDR2 FYNNEI. V lost 4 bases to trimming and J lost 7 bases; unmatched junction nucleotides: 10. The CDR3 is CASSVYGKGGEQYF. CDR3 DNA sequence: TGTGCCAGCAGTGTTTACGGGAAGGGAGGGGAGCAGTACTTC. Based on the CDR3 plus reference TRBV2 and TRBJ2-7, the full variable domain is EPEVTQTPSHQVTQMGQEVILRCVPISNHLYFYWYRQILGQKVEFLVSFYNNEISEKSEIFDDQFSVERPDGSNFTLKIRSTKLEDSAMYFCASSVYGKGGEQYFGPGTRLTVT.

The genes are TRBV7-2 and TRBJ2-5; 8 nucleotides line up with TRBD2. Trimming cost V 5 bases and J 4 bases; bases outside gene matches: 9. CDR1 SGHTA and CDR2 FQGNSA come from the germline V gene. The CDR3 has 15 residues. The CDR3 protein is CASSRSLGGGETQYF. In DNA form, the CDR3 reads TGTGCCAGCAGCCGTTCCCTCGGGGGGGGAGAGACCCAGTACTTC.

The rearrangement links TRBV30 to TRBJ2-3; D is uncertain. Deletions cut 2 bases from V and 2 bases from J, with 5 bases between. Germline-derived CDR1 and CDR2 are GTSNPN and SVGIG (reference sequence). This CDR3 has 12 amino acids. The CDR3 here is CAWSLSTDTQYF. The CDR3, as DNA: TGTGCCTGGAGTCTTTCCACAGATACGCAGTATTTT.

The V gene is TRBV5-1, the J gene TRBJ2-3, with 11 bases matching TRBD2. Germline lookup yields CDR1 SGHRS and CDR2 YFSETQ. Trimming took 4 bases from V and 6 from J; bases not matched to a gene: 7. The CDR3 contains 15 residues. CDR3 residues: CASSRSGRARDTQYF. The CDR3 DNA is TGCGCCAGCAGCCGTAGCGGGAGGGCTCGGGATACGCAGTATTTT.

The V gene is TRBV6-5, the J gene TRBJ2-2, with D unclear. This CDR3 comprises 13 residues. Per germline, CDR1 MNHEY and CDR2 SVGAGI. The ends were cut back, 11 bases at V and 0 bases at J, with 10 bases in the middle. The CDR3 protein is CAGGDANTGELFF. CDR3 nucleotide sequence: TGTGCCGGCGGAGACGCGAACACCGGGGAGCTGTTTTTT.

This chain links TRBV10-2 with TRBJ2-7; 15 nucleotides line up with TRBD2. Germline loops: CDR1 WSHSY, CDR2 SAAADI. The CDR3 extends over 14 amino acids. V shed 7 bases and J 6 bases; nucleotides not matched to a gene: 4. CDR3 amino acids: CASTGLAGGFEQYF. The CDR3 DNA follows: TGCGCCAGCACTGGACTAGCGGGAGGGTTCGAGCAGTACTTC.

The chain employs TRBV7-9 and TRBJ2-1; a weak D match, TRBD1 (6 bases). V lost 4 bases and J 4 bases, leaving 26 bases between the germline ends. The CDR3 is 19 amino acids. Looked up from germline, CDR1 is SEHNR and CDR2 is FQNEAQ (reference sequence). The CDR3 DNA reads TGTGCCAGCAGCTCCGCCAAAACAGGGATAAGTGGCTCGTACAATGAGCAGTTCTTC. Its translation: CASSSAKTGISGSYNEQFF.

The chain joins TRBV7-2 to TRBJ2-3, with TRBD2 identical over 8 bases. The V and J ends lost 0 bases and 2 bases, in that order; junction bases with no gene match: 1. The germline CDR1 and CDR2 sequences are SGHTA and FQGNSA. This CDR3 region has 15 residues. The CDR3 coding sequence is TGTGCCAGCAGCTTAGCGGGACTAGTCACAGATACGCAGTATTTT. The encoded protein is CASSLAGLVTDTQYF.